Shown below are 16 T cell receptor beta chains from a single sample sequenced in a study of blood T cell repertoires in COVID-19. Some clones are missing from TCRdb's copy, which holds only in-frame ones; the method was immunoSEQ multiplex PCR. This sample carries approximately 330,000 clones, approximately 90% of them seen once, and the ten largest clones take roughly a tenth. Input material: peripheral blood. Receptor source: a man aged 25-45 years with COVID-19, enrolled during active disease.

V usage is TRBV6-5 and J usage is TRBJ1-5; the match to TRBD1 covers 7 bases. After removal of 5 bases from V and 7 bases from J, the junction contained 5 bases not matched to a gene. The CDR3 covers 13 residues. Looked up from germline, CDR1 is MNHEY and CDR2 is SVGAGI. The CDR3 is CASSPGQEQPQHF. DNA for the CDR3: TGTGCCAGCAGTCCCGGACAGGAACAGCCCCAGCATTTT.

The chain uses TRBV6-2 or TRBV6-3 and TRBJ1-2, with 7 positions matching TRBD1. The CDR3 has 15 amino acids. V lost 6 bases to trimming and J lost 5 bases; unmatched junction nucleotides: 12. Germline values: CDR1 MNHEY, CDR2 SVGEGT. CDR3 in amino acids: CASSHPLQGMYGYTF. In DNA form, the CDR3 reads TGTGCCAGCAGCCACCCCTTACAGGGGATGTATGGCTACACCTTC.

CDR3 amino acids: CASSLVGGSYGYTF. In DNA form, the CDR3 reads TGTGCCAGCAGCTTAGTAGGGGGTAGCTATGGCTACACCTTC. The chain couples TRBV7-2 to TRBJ1-2; tentatively, D is TRBD1 (6 bases). Germline loops: CDR1 SGHTA, CDR2 FQGNSA. Trimming cost V 1 base and J 4 bases, with 10 bases left between them. The CDR3 has 14 amino acids. Looking up the rest from reference TRBV7-2 and TRBJ1-2 gives the full variable domain: GAGVSQSPSNKVTEKGKDVELRCDPISGHTALYWYRQSLGQGLEFLIYFQGNSAPDKSGLPSDRFSAERTGGSVSTLTIQRTQQEDSAVYLCASSLVGGSYGYTFGSGTRLTVV.

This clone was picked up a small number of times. The CDR3: CASSVAGGTGELFF. The CDR3 nucleotides read TGTGCCAGCAGTGTAGCGGGAGGTACCGGGGAGCTGTTTTTT. This chain joins TRBV25-1 and TRBJ2-2; TRBD2 matches 10 bases. There are 14 residues in the CDR3. Germline trimming cut 4 bases from V and 5 bases from J; bases unmatched to any gene: 1. The V gene's germline CDR1 is MGHDK and CDR2 SYGVNS.

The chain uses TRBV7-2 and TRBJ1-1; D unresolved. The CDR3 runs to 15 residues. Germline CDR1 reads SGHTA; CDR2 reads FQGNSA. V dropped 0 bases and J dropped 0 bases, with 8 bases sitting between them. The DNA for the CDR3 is TGTGCCAGCAGCTTAGCGACTCAATTGAACACTGAAGCTTTCTTT. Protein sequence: CASSLATQLNTEAFF.

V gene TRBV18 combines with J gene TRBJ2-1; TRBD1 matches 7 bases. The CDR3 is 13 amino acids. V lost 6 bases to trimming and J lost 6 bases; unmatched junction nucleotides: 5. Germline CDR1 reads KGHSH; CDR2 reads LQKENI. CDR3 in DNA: TGTGCCAGCTCGATTTACAGGGGCAATGAGCAGTTCTTC. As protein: CASSIYRGNEQFF. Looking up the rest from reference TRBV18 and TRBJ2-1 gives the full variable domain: NAGVMQNPRHLVRRRGQEARLRCSPMKGHSHVYWYRQLPEEGLKFMVYLQKENIIDESGMPKERFSAEFPKEGPSILRIQQVVRGDSAAYFCASSIYRGNEQFFGPGTRLTVL.

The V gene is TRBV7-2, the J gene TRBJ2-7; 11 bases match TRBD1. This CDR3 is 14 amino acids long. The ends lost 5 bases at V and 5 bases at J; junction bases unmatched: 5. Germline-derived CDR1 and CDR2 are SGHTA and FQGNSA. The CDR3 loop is CASSHGQGADEQYF. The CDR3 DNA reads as TGTGCCAGCAGCCACGGACAGGGGGCGGACGAGCAGTACTTC. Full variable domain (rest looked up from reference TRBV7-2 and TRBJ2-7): GAGVSQSPSNKVTEKGKDVELRCDPISGHTALYWYRQSLGQGLEFLIYFQGNSAPDKSGLPSDRFSAERTGGSVSTLTIQRTQQEDSAVYLCASSHGQGADEQYFGPGTRLTVT.

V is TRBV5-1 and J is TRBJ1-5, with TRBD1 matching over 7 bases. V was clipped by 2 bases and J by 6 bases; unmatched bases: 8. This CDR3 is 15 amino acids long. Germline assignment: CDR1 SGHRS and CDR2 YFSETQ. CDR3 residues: CASSLYPRGVQPQHF. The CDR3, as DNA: TGCGCCAGCAGCTTATACCCCAGGGGGGTTCAGCCCCAGCATTTT.

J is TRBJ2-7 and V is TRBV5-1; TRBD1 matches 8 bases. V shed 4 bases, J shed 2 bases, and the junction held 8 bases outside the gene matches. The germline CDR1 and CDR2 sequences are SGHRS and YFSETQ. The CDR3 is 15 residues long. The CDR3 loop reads CASSPRQGTPYEQYF. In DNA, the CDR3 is TGCGCCAGCAGCCCAAGACAGGGGACCCCCTACGAGCAGTACTTC. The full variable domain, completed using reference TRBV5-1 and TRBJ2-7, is KAGVTQTPRYLIKTRGQQVTLSCSPISGHRSVSWYQQTPGQGLQFLFEYFSETQRNKGNFPGRFSGRQFSNSRSEMNVSTLELGDSALYLCASSPRQGTPYEQYFGPGTRLTVT.

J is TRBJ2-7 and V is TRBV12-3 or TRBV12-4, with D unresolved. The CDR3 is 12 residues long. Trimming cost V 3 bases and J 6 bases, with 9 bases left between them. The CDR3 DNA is TGTGCCAGCAGTTTGTCGCACTCCGAGCAGTACTTC. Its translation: CASSLSHSEQYF.

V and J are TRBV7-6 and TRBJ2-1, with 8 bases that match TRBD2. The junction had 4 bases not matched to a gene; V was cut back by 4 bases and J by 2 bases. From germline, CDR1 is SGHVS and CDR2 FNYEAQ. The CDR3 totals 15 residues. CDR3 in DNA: TGTGCCAGCAGCTCCCAAGCGGGAGCCTACAATGAGCAGTTCTTC. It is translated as CASSSQAGAYNEQFF.

The CDR3 region has the DNA TGTGCCAGTAGTATGCGGGGGGCGCGGGTCGGGCCCCAGCATTTT. Translated, it gives CASSMRGARVGPQHF. V and J are TRBV19 and TRBJ1-5; the D gene is possibly TRBD1 (6 bases). V was cut by 3 bases and J by 9 bases, with 18 bases left in between. The length of the CDR3 is 15 residues. Germline V lookup: CDR1 LNHDA, CDR2 SQIVND (reference sequence).

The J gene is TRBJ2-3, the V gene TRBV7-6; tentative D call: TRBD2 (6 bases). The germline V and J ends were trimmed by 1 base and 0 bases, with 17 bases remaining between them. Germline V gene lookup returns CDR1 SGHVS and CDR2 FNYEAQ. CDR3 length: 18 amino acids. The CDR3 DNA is TGTGCCAGCAGCTTAGTTCTCTCTAGCGCATTAAGCACAGATACGCAGTATTTT. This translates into CASSLVLSSALSTDTQYF.

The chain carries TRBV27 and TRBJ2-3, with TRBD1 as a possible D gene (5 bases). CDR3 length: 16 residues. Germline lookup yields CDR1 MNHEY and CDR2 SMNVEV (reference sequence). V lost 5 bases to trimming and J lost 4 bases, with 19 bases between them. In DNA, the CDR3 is TGTGCCAGCAGTAACCTCCTGAGTCAGGGATCAGATACGCAGTATTTT. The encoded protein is CASSNLLSQGSDTQYF.

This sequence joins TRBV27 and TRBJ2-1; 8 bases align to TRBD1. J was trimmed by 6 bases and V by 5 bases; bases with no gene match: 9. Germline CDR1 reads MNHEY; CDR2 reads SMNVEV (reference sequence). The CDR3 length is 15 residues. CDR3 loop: CASSPGQGWSNEQFF. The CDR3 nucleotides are TGTGCCAGCAGTCCAGGACAGGGCTGGTCCAATGAGCAGTTCTTC.

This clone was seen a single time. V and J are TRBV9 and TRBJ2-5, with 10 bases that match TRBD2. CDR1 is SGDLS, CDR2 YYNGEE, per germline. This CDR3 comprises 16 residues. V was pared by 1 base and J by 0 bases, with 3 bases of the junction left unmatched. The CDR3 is CASSVTSGAYQETQYF. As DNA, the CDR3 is TGTGCCAGCAGCGTAACTAGCGGGGCGTACCAAGAGACCCAGTACTTC. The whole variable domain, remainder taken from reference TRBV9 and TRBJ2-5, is DSGVTQTPKHLITATGQRVTLRCSPRSGDLSVYWYQQSLDQGLQFLIQYYNGEERAKGNILERFSAQQFPDLHSELNLSSLELGDSALYFCASSVTSGAYQETQYFGPGTRLLVL.